The 18 T cell receptor beta chains reported below all come from one sample, sequenced in a study of memory CD4+ T cells and cytomegalovirus serostatus. Sequencing used immunoSEQ multiplex PCR; TCRdb keeps in-frame clones, though not all of them. The sample has about 26,000 clones; about 80% are singletons. Single viable CD3+CD4+CD8-CD45RO+ cells were sorted as the memory CD4+ T cells. What was sequenced was memory CD4+ T cells from blood. The receptors originated from an adult in good health and CMV-seronegative.

A single count supports this clone. The chain combines TRBV6-6 with TRBJ1-1; TRBD1 agrees at 8 bases. Losses at the gene ends were 2 bases for V and 1 base for J; bases not matched to a gene: 3. Germline CDR1 is MNHNY and CDR2 is SVGAGI (reference sequence). The CDR3 loop spans 15 amino acids. In nucleotides, the CDR3 is TGTGCCAGCAGTTACGACAGGGGAGGGAACACTGAAGCTTTCTTT. Translated, it gives CASSYDRGGNTEAFF.

This chain links TRBV28 with TRBJ1-1, with D hard to call. The CDR3 covers 15 residues. Germline assignment: CDR1 MDHEN and CDR2 SYDVKM. Trimming removed 3 bases at V and 4 bases at J, with 15 bases between. The CDR3 reads CASSFGPAGATEAFF. Here the CDR3 DNA reads TGTGCCAGCAGTTTCGGGCCGGCTGGAGCCACTGAAGCTTTCTTT.

The chain has TRBV7-9 and TRBJ1-1; a possible D gene is TRBD1 (5 bases). Germline values: CDR1 SEHNR, CDR2 FQNEAQ (reference sequence). This CDR3 is 16 amino acids long. Trimming took off 6 bases at V and 4 bases at J, with 21 bases between the two ends. Written as DNA, the CDR3 is TGTGCCAGCAGTCCAGGACGGAGTTTGGGGGGCACTGAAGCTTTCTTT. Translating it yields CASSPGRSLGGTEAFF. The full variable domain, rest sourced from reference TRBV7-9 and TRBJ1-1, is DTGVSQNPRHKITKRGQNVTFRCDPISEHNRLYWYRQTLGQGPEFLTYFQNEAQLEKSRLLSDRFSAERPKGSFSTLEIQRTEQGDSAMYLCASSPGRSLGGTEAFFGQGTRLTVV.

This chain links TRBV5-8 with TRBJ2-7; 8 bases are a match to TRBD1. Germline V lookup: CDR1 SGHTS, CDR2 YDEGEE. With V trimmed by 0 bases and J by 5 bases, 10 bases remained unmatched. CDR3 length equals 16 residues. The CDR3 DNA sequence: TGTGCCAGCAGCTTGGGTCGGTTGCAGGGGGCGGACGAGCAGTACTTC. Translating it yields CASSLGRLQGADEQYF.

This chain connects TRBV5-4 to TRBJ1-2; D may be TRBD1 (5 bases). CDR3 length: 15 amino acids. The V and J ends lost 4 bases and 2 bases respectively, with 15 bases between them. CDR1 and CDR2 (germline): SGHNT, YYREEE (reference sequence). CDR3 nucleotide sequence: TGTGCCAGCAGCCCCAGACAGAGGGGCAACTATGGCTACACCTTC. Encoded protein: CASSPRQRGNYGYTF.

The chain uses TRBV11-2 and TRBJ2-6; no firm D call. V lost 4 bases and J 0 bases, leaving 4 bases between the germline ends. Per germline, CDR1 SGHAT and CDR2 FQNNGV. This CDR3 is built from 14 residues. CDR3: CASSSNSGANVLTF. DNA of the CDR3: TGTGCCAGCAGCTCTAACTCTGGGGCCAACGTCCTGACTTTC.

The chain carries TRBV11-2 and TRBJ1-2, with D perhaps matching TRBD1 (6 bases). Trimming shortened V by 6 bases and J by 2 bases, and 16 bases separated the two germline ends. CDR3 length equals 15 residues. Germline V lookup: CDR1 SGHAT, CDR2 FQNNGV. CDR3 nucleotides: TGTGCCAGCAGTTTGGGCGGCCAGGGGAACTATGGCTACACCTTC. Residues: CASSLGGQGNYGYTF.

The chain employs TRBV18 and TRBJ1-2, with TRBD1 matching over 7 bases. Trimming at V came to 5 bases and at J to 3 bases, leaving 9 bases not matched to a gene. This CDR3 contains 15 residues. The germline V gene encodes CDR1 KGHSH and CDR2 LQKENI. The CDR3 region has the DNA TGTGCCAGCTCATCCGGGACAGCACAGTACTATGGCTACACCTTC. Translation: CASSSGTAQYYGYTF.

This clone was found a few times. The chain recombines TRBV19 with TRBJ1-1, with D possibly TRBD1 on 5 matching bases. This CDR3 is built from 14 residues. The germline V gene has CDR1 LNHDA and CDR2 SQIVND (reference sequence). V was trimmed by 4 bases and J by 0 bases, leaving 9 bases between them. CDR3 region: CASSNFRVNTEAFF. CDR3 coding DNA: TGTGCCAGTAGTAATTTCAGGGTGAACACTGAAGCTTTCTTT.

The CDR3 region has the DNA TGTGCCTGGAGAGTGGGTCAGGGTTATGGCTACACCTTC. Translated: CAWRVGQGYGYTF. This chain links TRBV30 with TRBJ1-2; possibly TRBD1 for D (5 bases). CDR3 length equals 13 residues. Trimming removed 3 bases at V and 5 bases at J, with 13 bases between. The germline V gene encodes CDR1 GTSNPN and CDR2 SVGIG (reference sequence). Combining the CDR3 with reference TRBV30 and TRBJ1-2 gives the whole variable domain SQTIHQWPATLVQPVGSPLSLECTVEGTSNPNLYWYRQAAGRGLQLLFYSVGIGQISSEVPQNLSASRPQDRQFILSSKKLLLSDSGFYLCAWRVGQGYGYTFGSGTRLTVV.

The V call is TRBV6-1, the J call TRBJ2-1; 10 nucleotides align to TRBD1. The germline gives CDR1 MNHNS, CDR2 SASEGT. V lost 4 bases to trimming and J lost 7 bases; unmatched junction nucleotides: 13. CDR3 length: 17 residues. The CDR3 nucleotides read TGTGCCAGCAGTGCAATACGGGGGACAGGGGAAGAGAATGAGCAGTTCTTC. Its translation: CASSAIRGTGEENEQFF.

The chain links TRBV27 to TRBJ1-3, with 8 bases identical to TRBD1. Losses at the gene ends were 6 bases for V and 3 bases for J; bases not matched to a gene: 10. Germline assignment: CDR1 MNHEY and CDR2 SMNVEV (reference sequence). This CDR3 is 16 amino acids long. CDR3 protein: CASRRTAGGSGNTIYF. The CDR3 DNA is TGTGCCAGCAGGCGAACCGCAGGGGGCAGTGGAAACACCATATATTTT.

V is TRBV7-9 and J is TRBJ1-6; tentative D call: TRBD1 (6 bases). This CDR3 has 14 amino acids. V lost 5 bases, J lost 4 bases, and 9 bases lay in between. Per the germline V gene, CDR1 is SEHNR and CDR2 is FQNEAQ (reference sequence). The CDR3 DNA sequence: TGTGCCAGCAGCGTCAGGGGTTATAATTCACCCCTCCACTTT. Protein: CASSVRGYNSPLHF.

This clone came up a few times. This chain joins TRBV6-5 and TRBJ2-7; TRBD2 aligns across 7 bases. CDR3 length: 14 amino acids. V shed 3 bases and J 2 bases; nucleotides not matched to a gene: 4. The germline CDR1 and CDR2 sequences are MNHEY and SVGAGI. DNA for the CDR3: TGTGCCAGCAGTTATCGGGGGGAGGCCTACGAGCAGTACTTC. This encodes CASSYRGEAYEQYF.

The rearrangement joins TRBV5-1 to TRBJ2-3; 8 bases align to TRBD1. Germline CDR1 reads SGHRS; CDR2 reads YFSETQ. CDR3 size: 14 residues. The ends lost 4 bases at V and 5 bases at J; junction bases unmatched: 6. Here the CDR3 reads CASSPGQAEDTQYF. The CDR3 coding sequence is TGCGCCAGCAGCCCGGGACAGGCAGAAGATACGCAGTATTTT.

This chain joins TRBV10-3 and TRBJ2-2, with 8 bases fitting TRBD1. Trimming at V came to 8 bases and at J to 3 bases, leaving 5 bases not matched to a gene. The CDR3 loop spans 14 amino acids. The germline V gene encodes CDR1 ENHRY and CDR2 SYGVKD. CDR3 nucleotide sequence: TGTGCCATCGACAGGGGCGGAGACACCGGGGAGCTGTTTTTT. Translated: CAIDRGGDTGELFF.

This clone was seen only once. The chain joins TRBV4-1 to TRBJ1-2; 7 bases line up with TRBD1. The CDR3 has 16 residues. Germline V gene data show CDR1 as MGHRA and CDR2 as YSYEKL. Losses at the gene ends were 2 bases for V and 0 bases for J; bases not matched to a gene: 6. CDR3 sequence (DNA): TGCGCCAGCAGCCAACCGGACAGGCAAGCTAACTATGGCTACACCTTC. This encodes CASSQPDRQANYGYTF.

V and J are TRBV28 and TRBJ1-1; no definite D call. This CDR3 region has 13 residues. V was clipped by 5 bases and J by 2 bases, with 9 bases between them. Germline V gives CDR1 MDHEN, CDR2 SYDVKM. CDR3 sequence (DNA): TGTGCCAGCAGTCCCCCGGTCAACACTGAAGCTTTCTTT. This codes for CASSPPVNTEAFF. The whole variable domain, remainder taken from reference TRBV28 and TRBJ1-1, is DVKVTQSSRYLVKRTGEKVFLECVQDMDHENMFWYRQDPGLGLRLIYFSYDVKMKEKGDIPEGYSVSREKKERFSLILESASTNQTSMYLCASSPPVNTEAFFGQGTRLTVV.